This passage covers 20 T cell receptor beta chains from one sample sequenced in a study of T cells in Graves' hyperthyroidism and ophthalmopathy. RNA transcripts were the template for amplifying TCR beta CDR3 regions. HTBI primers were employed in a first-round RT-PCR of the TCR CDR3. TCRdb used MiXCR to reprocess the multiplex PCR reads, holding one entry per CDR3 protein. The sample has 450,000 to 650,000 distinct CDR3 sequences, around 21% seen once; the top ten hold about 25%. Sequencing was done on a sample of blood. Every receptor here comes from a young man with Graves' hyperthyroidism.

This chain links TRBV28 with TRBJ2-7, with 12 bases identical to TRBD1. J was trimmed by 7 bases and V by 5 bases; bases with no gene match: 9. The CDR3 is made up of 15 amino acids. CDR1 and CDR2 from the germline V gene are MDHEN and SYDVKM. CDR3 DNA: TGTGCCAGCAGTCGGGACAGGGGGCGTGGAATTGAGCAGTACTTC. Protein product: CASSRDRGRGIEQYF.

Many counts were recorded for this clonotype. The chain recombines TRBV29-1 with TRBJ2-7; maybe TRBD2 (5 bases). The CDR3 contains 13 residues. V was cut by 6 bases and J by 3 bases, with 15 bases left in between. Germline V lookup: CDR1 SQVTM, CDR2 ANQGSEA. The CDR3 here is CSVRPDGIYEQYF. CDR3 coding DNA: TGCAGCGTCAGACCCGACGGGATCTACGAGCAGTACTTC.

This clonotype was seen many times. Being one base from a much bigger clone, this may be a read error. The V gene is TRBV12-3 or TRBV12-4, the J gene TRBJ1-5; no clear D gene. The CDR3 is made up of 13 amino acids. The CDR3 DNA sequence: TGTGCCAGCAACGTAGGAAGCAGTCAGCCCCAGCATTTT. Translation: CASNVGSSQPQHF.

The rearrangement joins TRBV24-1 to TRBJ1-5; a weak D match, TRBD1 (5 bases). Germline lookup yields CDR1 KGHDR and CDR2 SFDVKD. The CDR3 runs to 14 residues. V was trimmed by 2 bases and J by 1 base, leaving 5 bases between them. The CDR3 loop reads CATSDYRSNQPQHF. The CDR3 DNA follows: TGTGCCACCAGTGATTACAGGAGCAATCAGCCCCAGCATTTT.

This clonotype was recorded a few times. This chain links TRBV5-1 with TRBJ1-1; unclear D gene. The CDR3 has 15 residues. Germline V lookup: CDR1 SGHRS, CDR2 YFSETQ. The V and J ends lost 4 bases and 1 base respectively, with 14 bases between them. CDR3 residues: CASSKAGNQNTEAFF. In DNA form, the CDR3 reads TGCGCCAGCAGCAAAGCCGGGAACCAGAACACTGAAGCTTTCTTT.

CDR3 sequence reads: CASSQKHGAAEAFF. Written as DNA, the CDR3 is TGTGCCAGCAGCCAAAAGCACGGGGCCGCTGAAGCTTTCTTT. The chain couples TRBV6-1 to TRBJ1-1; D perhaps matches TRBD1 (5 bases). Germline CDR1 reads MNHNS; CDR2 reads SASEGT. V was pared by 6 bases and J by 6 bases, with 17 bases between. The CDR3 is 14 residues long.

This clonotype was observed at least ten times. This chain connects TRBV6-2 or TRBV6-3 to TRBJ2-5, with TRBD2 identical over 11 bases. V dropped 6 bases and J dropped 5; count of bases not matched to a gene: 8. Per the germline V gene, CDR1 is MNHEY and CDR2 is SVGEGT. CDR3 length equals 15 residues. In DNA, the CDR3 is TGTGCCAGCAGAATAGCGGGGGGGCCCGCCGAGACCCAGTACTTC. This gives the protein CASRIAGGPAETQYF.

This clonotype was counted at least ten times. This chain joins TRBV6-5 and TRBJ1-5; no firm D call. The germline V gene has CDR1 MNHEY and CDR2 SVGAGI. The CDR3 sequence is 14 residues long. With 8 bases removed from V and 0 bases from J, the gap between germline ends came to 11 bases. The CDR3 is CASHTSHSNQPQHF. Written as DNA, the CDR3 is TGTGCCAGCCATACATCCCATAGCAATCAGCCCCAGCATTTT.

J is TRBJ2-7 and V is TRBV20-1; TRBD2 matches 10 bases. The CDR3 has 15 residues. Losses at the gene ends were 0 bases for V and 0 bases for J; bases not matched to a gene: 2. Germline CDR1 DFQATT, CDR2 SNEGSKA (reference sequence). CDR3 nucleotide sequence: TGCAGTGCTAGAGACCTAGCGGGAGACTCCTACGAGCAGTACTTC. This gives the protein CSARDLAGDSYEQYF.

The chain uses TRBV6-1 and TRBJ1-2; D gene uncertain. Trimming stripped 1 base from V and 4 bases from J, with 7 bases between. The germline gives CDR1 MNHNS, CDR2 SASEGT. This CDR3 has 13 amino acids. This chain's CDR3 is CASSEVPLYGYTF. As DNA, the CDR3 is TGTGCCAGCAGTGAAGTTCCCCTCTATGGCTACACCTTC.

This clonotype has just a few counts. The chain carries TRBV6-1 and TRBJ2-2; the D call may be TRBD1 or TRBD2 (6 bases each). Germline values: CDR1 MNHNS, CDR2 SASEGT. The CDR3 spans 15 residues. The V end lost 8 bases, the J end lost 6 bases, and 19 bases lay between the germline ends. The CDR3 DNA reads TGTGCCAGCCTGGCCGGCGTTGGGGGGCCCGGGGAGCTGTTTTTT. This codes for CASLAGVGGPGELFF.

This chain uses TRBV6-1 with TRBJ1-1; D possibly corresponds to TRBD1 (5 bases). The CDR3 spans 13 residues. Trimming cost V 8 bases and J 0 bases, with 10 bases left between them. Germline CDR1 MNHNS, CDR2 SASEGT. As DNA, the CDR3 is TGTGCCAGCGGGGGACGGCTGAACACTGAAGCTTTCTTT. It is translated as CASGGRLNTEAFF.

This clonotype was picked up many times. The junction departs from the called germline gene at one end, perhaps through a read error. V usage is TRBV11-2 and J usage is TRBJ2-4; D is unresolved. Germline CDR1 is SGHAT and CDR2 is FQNNGV. There are 14 residues in the CDR3. DNA for the CDR3: TGTGCCAGCAGCTCCTCCTTGGCCAAAAACATTCAGTGCTTC. Translated, it gives CASSSSLAKNIQCF.

The J gene is TRBJ2-7, the V gene TRBV12-3 or TRBV12-4; D is unresolved. The V end was cut by 5 bases, the J end by 2 bases, with 13 bases between. The CDR3 consists of 14 residues. The CDR3 sequence: CASSEYGRTYEQYF. CDR3 nucleotides: TGTGCCAGCAGTGAATACGGCAGGACCTACGAGCAGTACTTC.

This clonotype was recorded many times. The rearrangement uses TRBV24-1 and TRBJ2-2, with 7 bases that match TRBD1. V lost 3 bases to trimming and J lost 1 base; unmatched junction nucleotides: 4. The germline CDR1 and CDR2 sequences are KGHDR and SFDVKD. This CDR3 is 16 amino acids long. This CDR3 is CATSDEGTENTGELFF. The CDR3 bases are TGTGCCACCAGTGATGAAGGGACAGAGAACACCGGGGAGCTGTTTTTT.

This clonotype was observed many times. This chain connects TRBV12-3 or TRBV12-4 to TRBJ1-6; D not resolved. The CDR3 runs to 13 residues. Trimming removed 2 bases from V and 5 bases from J, with 4 bases in between. The CDR3 loop reads CASSLWDNSPLHF. The CDR3 nucleotides are TGTGCCAGCAGTTTATGGGATAATTCACCCCTCCACTTT.

The genes are TRBV11-2 and TRBJ1-1; 7 positions match TRBD1. The V segment lost 7 bases and the J segment 5 bases; nucleotides outside the gene matches: 13. The length of the CDR3 is 15 residues. In germline, CDR1 is SGHAT, CDR2 FQNNGV. This CDR3 reads CASTPRGWEETEAFF. CDR3 in DNA: TGTGCCAGCACCCCCAGGGGGTGGGAGGAGACTGAAGCTTTCTTT.

The V and J genes are TRBV19 and TRBJ2-7, with 9 bases lining up with TRBD1. The J segment lost 2 bases and the V segment lost 4 bases, leaving 9 bases of the junction unmatched. CDR1 and CDR2 (germline): LNHDA, SQIVND (reference sequence). The CDR3 totals 16 residues. DNA for the CDR3: TGTGCCAGTAGTAAGCGGACCGGGACAGGGACCTACGAGCAGTACTTC. This codes for CASSKRTGTGTYEQYF.

In this sample, this clonotype turned up many times. The genes are TRBV12-3 or TRBV12-4 and TRBJ1-5, with 12 bases matching TRBD1. Losses at the gene ends were 6 bases for V and 6 bases for J; bases not matched to a gene: 6. The CDR3 totals 15 residues. This CDR3 reads CASSYGTGGRQPQHF. The DNA for the CDR3 is TGTGCCAGCAGCTACGGGACAGGGGGCCGTCAGCCCCAGCATTTT.

This clonotype was observed many times. This chain connects TRBV28 to TRBJ1-5, with D unresolved. Germline V gene sequence: CDR1 MDHEN, CDR2 SYDVKM. The CDR3 runs to 14 residues. The ends were cut back, 7 bases at V and 3 bases at J, with 13 bases in the middle. The CDR3 reads CASTLSTPNQPQHF. The CDR3 nucleotides read TGTGCCAGCACCCTAAGTACCCCCAATCAGCCCCAGCATTTT.